Each of the 9 T cell receptor beta chains below was sequenced from the same sample in a study of T cells expressing NK-cell markers. For each CDR3 protein, TCRdb gives one entry from its re-call of the 5' RACE reads, without DNA. This table holds about 390,000 distinct CDR3 sequences. The sample comprised blood T cells: a sorted CD56 or NKG2C T cell subset, CD4+ or CD8+ T cells, or bulk PBMC T cells (not recorded which). Source of these receptors: a woman in her forties or fifties in good health.

V is TRBV20-1 and J is TRBJ2-3; TCRdb's assignment of TRBD2 cannot be checked, as there is no DNA. The germline CDR1 and CDR2 sequences are DFQATT and SNEGSKA (reference sequence). This CDR3 spans 16 amino acids. Here the CDR3 reads CSARLAGEDHTDTQYF.

V usage is TRBV12-3 or TRBV12-4 and J usage is TRBJ2-1; checking the TCRdb D call of TRBD2 is not possible without DNA. CDR3 length: 13 amino acids. CDR3: CATRLAGLNEQFF.

The chain is built from TRBV2 and TRBJ1-1; lacking DNA, the TRBD1 call made by TCRdb goes unchecked. The length of the CDR3 is 13 residues. Per the germline V gene, CDR1 is SNHLY and CDR2 is FYNNEI. The CDR3 reads CASTGQGFSEAFF.

The gene calls are TRBV5-1 and TRBJ2-3; TCRdb picks TRBD2, but there is no DNA to check that call. This CDR3 has 12 amino acids. CDR1 and CDR2 (germline): SGHRS, YFSETQ. CDR3 sequence: CASSLEWRAQYF.

The rearrangement joins TRBV20-1 to TRBJ2-3; TCRdb's D gene call, TRBD2, goes unchecked for lack of DNA. This CDR3 comprises 13 residues. Germline loops: CDR1 DFQATT, CDR2 SNEGSKA (reference sequence). CDR3 loop: CSAPTRLTDTQYF.

V usage is TRBV5-5 and J usage is TRBJ2-2; TCRdb indicates TRBD2, and absent DNA this call remains unverified. This CDR3 spans 16 amino acids. CDR1 is SGHKS and CDR2 is YYEKEE in the germline V gene (reference sequence). The CDR3 protein is CASSLDWRGVPGELFF.

The rearrangement uses TRBV14 and TRBJ1-2; lacking DNA, the TRBD1 call made by TCRdb goes unchecked. The CDR3 has 13 amino acids. The germline gives CDR1 SGHDN, CDR2 FVKESK. Here the CDR3 reads CASSQVTGGGYTF.

The rearrangement uses TRBV28 and TRBJ1-4; TCRdb designates TRBD1, a call that cannot be tested without DNA. The CDR3 sequence is 16 residues long. In germline, CDR1 is MDHEN, CDR2 SYDVKM. CDR3 in amino acids: CASSPPGRGREEKLFF.

The genes are TRBV4-1 and TRBJ1-5; there is no DNA to check the TCRdb D call of TRBD1. Germline lookup yields CDR1 MGHRA and CDR2 YSYEKL. The CDR3 spans 15 residues. CDR3 in amino acids: CASALVGGGDQPQHF.